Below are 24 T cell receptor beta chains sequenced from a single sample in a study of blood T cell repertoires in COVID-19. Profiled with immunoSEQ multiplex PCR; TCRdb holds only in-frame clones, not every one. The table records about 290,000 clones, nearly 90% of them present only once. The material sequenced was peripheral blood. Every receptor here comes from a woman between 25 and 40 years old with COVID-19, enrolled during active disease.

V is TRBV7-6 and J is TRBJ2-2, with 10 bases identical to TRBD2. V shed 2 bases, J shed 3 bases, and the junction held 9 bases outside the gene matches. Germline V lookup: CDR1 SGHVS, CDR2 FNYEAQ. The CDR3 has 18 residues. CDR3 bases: TGTGCCAGCAGCTTAAAAGGCCGTAGCGGGGGGTACACCGGGGAGCTGTTTTTT. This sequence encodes CASSLKGRSGGYTGELFF.

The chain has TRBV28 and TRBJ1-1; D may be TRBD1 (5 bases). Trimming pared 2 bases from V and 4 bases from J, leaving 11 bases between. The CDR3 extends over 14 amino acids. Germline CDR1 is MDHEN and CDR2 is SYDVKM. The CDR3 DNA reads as TGTGCCAGCAGTTTAATAATCGGGGGCACTGAAGCTTTCTTT. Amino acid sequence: CASSLIIGGTEAFF. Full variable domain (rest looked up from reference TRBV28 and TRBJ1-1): DVKVTQSSRYLVKRTGEKVFLECVQDMDHENMFWYRQDPGLGLRLIYFSYDVKMKEKGDIPEGYSVSREKKERFSLILESASTNQTSMYLCASSLIIGGTEAFFGQGTRLTVV.

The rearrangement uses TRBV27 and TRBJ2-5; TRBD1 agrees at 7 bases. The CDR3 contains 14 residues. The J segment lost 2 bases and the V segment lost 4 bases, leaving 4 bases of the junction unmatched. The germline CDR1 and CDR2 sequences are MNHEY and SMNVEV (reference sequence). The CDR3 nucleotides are TGTGCCAGCAGTTCGTGGACAGGTCAAGAGACCCAGTACTTC. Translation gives CASSSWTGQETQYF.

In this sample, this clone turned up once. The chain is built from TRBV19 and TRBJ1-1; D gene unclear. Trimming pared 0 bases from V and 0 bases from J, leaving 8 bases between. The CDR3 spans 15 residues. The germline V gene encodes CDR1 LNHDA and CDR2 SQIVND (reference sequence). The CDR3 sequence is CASSIDSGLNTEAFF. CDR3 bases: TGTGCCAGTAGTATAGATTCGGGATTGAACACTGAAGCTTTCTTT.

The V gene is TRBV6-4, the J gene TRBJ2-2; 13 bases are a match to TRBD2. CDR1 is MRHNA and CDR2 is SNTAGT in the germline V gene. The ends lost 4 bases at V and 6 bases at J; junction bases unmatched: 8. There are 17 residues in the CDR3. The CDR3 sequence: CASSVTSGGAYAGELFF. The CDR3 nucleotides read TGTGCCAGCAGTGTTACTAGCGGGGGGGCCTACGCCGGGGAGCTGTTTTTT.

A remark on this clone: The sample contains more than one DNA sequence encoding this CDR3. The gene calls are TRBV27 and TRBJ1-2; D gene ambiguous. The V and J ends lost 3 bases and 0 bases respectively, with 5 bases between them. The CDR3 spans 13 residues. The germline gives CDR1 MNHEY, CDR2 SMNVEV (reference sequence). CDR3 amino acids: CASSLTPNYGYTF. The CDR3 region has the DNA TGTGCCAGCAGTTTGACACCTAACTATGGCTACACCTTC.

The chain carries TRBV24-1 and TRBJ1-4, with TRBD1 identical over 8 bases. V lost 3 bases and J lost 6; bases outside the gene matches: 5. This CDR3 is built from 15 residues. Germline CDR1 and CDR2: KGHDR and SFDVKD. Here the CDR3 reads CATSDAGTGDEKLFF. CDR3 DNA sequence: TGTGCCACCAGTGATGCCGGGACAGGAGATGAAAAACTGTTTTTT.

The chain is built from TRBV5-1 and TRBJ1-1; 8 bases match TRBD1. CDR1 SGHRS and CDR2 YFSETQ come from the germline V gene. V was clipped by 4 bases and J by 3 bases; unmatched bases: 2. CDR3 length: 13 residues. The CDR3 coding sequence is TGCGCCAGCAGCACGACAGGGGACACTGAAGCTTTCTTT. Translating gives CASSTTGDTEAFF.

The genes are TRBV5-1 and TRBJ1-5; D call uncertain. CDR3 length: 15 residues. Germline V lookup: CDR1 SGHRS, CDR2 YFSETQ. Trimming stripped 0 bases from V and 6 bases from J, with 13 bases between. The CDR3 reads CASSLDGGSGQPQHF. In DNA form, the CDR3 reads TGCGCCAGCAGCTTGGATGGCGGGTCGGGTCAGCCCCAGCATTTT.

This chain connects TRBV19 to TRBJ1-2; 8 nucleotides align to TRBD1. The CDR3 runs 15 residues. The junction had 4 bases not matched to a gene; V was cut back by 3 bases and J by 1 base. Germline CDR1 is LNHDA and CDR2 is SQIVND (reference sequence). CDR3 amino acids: CASSMQGAFNYGYTF. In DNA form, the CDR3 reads TGTGCCAGTAGTATGCAGGGGGCGTTTAACTATGGCTACACCTTC.

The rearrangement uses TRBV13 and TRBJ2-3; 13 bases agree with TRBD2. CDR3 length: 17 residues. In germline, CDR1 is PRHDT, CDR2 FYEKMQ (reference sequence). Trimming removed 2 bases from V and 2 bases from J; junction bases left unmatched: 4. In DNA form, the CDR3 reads TGTGCCAGCAGCTTAAACGGACTAGCGGGGGCCACAGATACGCAGTATTTT. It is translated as CASSLNGLAGATDTQYF.

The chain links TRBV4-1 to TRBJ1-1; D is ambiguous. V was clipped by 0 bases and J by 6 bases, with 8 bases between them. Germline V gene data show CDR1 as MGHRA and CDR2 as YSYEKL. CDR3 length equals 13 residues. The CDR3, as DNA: TGCGCCAGCAGCCAAGATGCGTTCGCTGAAGCTTTCTTT. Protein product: CASSQDAFAEAFF.

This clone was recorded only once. The CDR3 nucleotides read TGTGCCAGCAGCAGGGGTTATGAGCAGTTCTTC. It translates to CASSRGYEQFF. The chain has TRBV2 and TRBJ2-1, with D perhaps TRBD1 (6 bases). Germline lookup yields CDR1 SNHLY and CDR2 FYNNEI. This CDR3 is 11 amino acids long. Between the trimmed V and J ends, which lost 6 bases and 8 bases, there was a span of 8 bases.

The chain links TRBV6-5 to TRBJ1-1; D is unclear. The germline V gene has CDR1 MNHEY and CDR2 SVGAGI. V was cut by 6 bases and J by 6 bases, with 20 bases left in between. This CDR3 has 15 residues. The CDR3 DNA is TGTGCCAGCAGGGATAGTGACGGGGTTGTGGCTGAAGCTTTCTTT. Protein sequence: CASRDSDGVVAEAFF.

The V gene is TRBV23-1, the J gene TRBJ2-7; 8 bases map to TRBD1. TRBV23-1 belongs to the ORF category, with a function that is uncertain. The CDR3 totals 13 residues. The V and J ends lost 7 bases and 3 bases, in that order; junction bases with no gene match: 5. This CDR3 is CASITTGDYEQYF. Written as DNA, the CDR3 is TGCGCCAGCATTACGACAGGGGACTACGAGCAGTACTTC.

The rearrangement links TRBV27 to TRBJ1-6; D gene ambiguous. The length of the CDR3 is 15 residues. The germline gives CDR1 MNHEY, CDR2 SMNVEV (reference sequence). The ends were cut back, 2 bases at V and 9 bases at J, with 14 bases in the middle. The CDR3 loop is CASSLRRERFSPLHF. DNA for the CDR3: TGTGCCAGCAGTTTACGGCGTGAGAGGTTTTCACCCCTCCACTTT.

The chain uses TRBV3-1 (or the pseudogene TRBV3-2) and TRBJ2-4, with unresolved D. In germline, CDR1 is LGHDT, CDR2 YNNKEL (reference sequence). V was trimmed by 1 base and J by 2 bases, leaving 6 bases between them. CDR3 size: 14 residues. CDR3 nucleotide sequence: TGTGCCAGCAGCCAAGGACTCTCCAAAAACATTCAGTACTTC. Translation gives CASSQGLSKNIQYF.

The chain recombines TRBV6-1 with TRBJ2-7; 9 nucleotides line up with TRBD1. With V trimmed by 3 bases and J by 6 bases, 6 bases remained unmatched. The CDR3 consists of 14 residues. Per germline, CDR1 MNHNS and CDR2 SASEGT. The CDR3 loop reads CASSDRTGVREQYF. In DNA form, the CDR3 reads TGTGCCAGCAGTGACAGGACAGGGGTTCGCGAGCAGTACTTC.

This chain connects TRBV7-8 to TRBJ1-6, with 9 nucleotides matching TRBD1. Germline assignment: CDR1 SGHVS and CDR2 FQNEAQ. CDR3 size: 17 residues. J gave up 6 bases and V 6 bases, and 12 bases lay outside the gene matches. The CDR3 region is CASRRNRGRGGNSPLHF. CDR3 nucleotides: TGTGCCAGCAGAAGGAACAGGGGGCGGGGAGGTAATTCACCCCTCCACTTT.

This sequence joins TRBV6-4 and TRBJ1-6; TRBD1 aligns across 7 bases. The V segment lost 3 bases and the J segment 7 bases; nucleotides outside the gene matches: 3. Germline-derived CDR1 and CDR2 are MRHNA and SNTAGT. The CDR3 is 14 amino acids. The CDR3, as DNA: TGTGCCAGCAGTGAAGGGACAGTAAATTCACCCCTCCACTTT. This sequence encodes CASSEGTVNSPLHF.

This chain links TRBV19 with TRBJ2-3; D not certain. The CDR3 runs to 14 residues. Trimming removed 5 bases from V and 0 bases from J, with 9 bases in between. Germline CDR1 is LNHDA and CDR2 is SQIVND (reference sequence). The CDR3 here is CASSHTASTDTQYF. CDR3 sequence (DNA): TGTGCCAGTAGTCATACAGCTAGCACAGATACGCAGTATTTT.

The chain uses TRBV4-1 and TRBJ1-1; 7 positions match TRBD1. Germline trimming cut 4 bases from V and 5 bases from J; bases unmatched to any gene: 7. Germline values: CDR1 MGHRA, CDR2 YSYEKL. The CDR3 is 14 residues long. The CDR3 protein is CASSPQGGGTEAFF. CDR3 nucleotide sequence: TGCGCCAGCAGCCCCCAGGGGGGTGGGACTGAAGCTTTCTTT.

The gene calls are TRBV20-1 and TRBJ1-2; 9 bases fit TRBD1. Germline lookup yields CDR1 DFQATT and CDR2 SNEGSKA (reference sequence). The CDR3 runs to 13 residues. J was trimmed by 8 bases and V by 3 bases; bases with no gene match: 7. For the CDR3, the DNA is TGCAGTGCTAGTGGTACAGGGGGCTTGGGCTACACCTTC. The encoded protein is CSASGTGGLGYTF.

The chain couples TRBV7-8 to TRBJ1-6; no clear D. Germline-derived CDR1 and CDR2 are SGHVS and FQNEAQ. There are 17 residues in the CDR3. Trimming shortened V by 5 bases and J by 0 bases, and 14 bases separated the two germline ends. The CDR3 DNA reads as TGTGCCAGCAGCCCTGGGCTATGGTACTCCTATAATTCACCCCTCCACTTT. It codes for CASSPGLWYSYNSPLHF.